The clone carrying this TCR beta chain was counted a few times. Its antigen is not known. As every portion of the isolated RNA was reverse transcribed, the sequencing read expressed TCRB transcripts. TCRdb keeps only in-frame clones here, not all; method: immunoSEQ multiplex PCR. The sample includes some 150,000 clones, 13% of them seen just once. The data were obtained in a study of beta chain features in type 1 diabetes. Study findings and constraints: Sequencing from cDNA could over-represent high-TCR-expressing cells. Significant though moderate, a shortening of TCRB CDR3s appeared in all four CD4+ subsets of Type 1 diabetes patients. The naive, central memory and Treg TCRB repertoires showed an apparent similarity that was greater among patients than among healthy donors. For patients and controls alike, PCR might favor shorter templates to the same degree.

Trimming removed 4 bases from V and 0 bases from J, with 15 bases in between. The CDR3 length is 15 residues. Looked up from germline, CDR1 is SQVTM and CDR2 is ANQGSEA. By way of CD45RO/CCR7/CD25/CD127/CD95/CD27, the CD4+ regulatory, stem cell-like memory, central memory and naive cells were sorted. The rearrangement uses TRBV29-1 and TRBJ1-2; D uncertain. The receptor was isolated from a man between 18 and 35 years old with type 1 diabetes. Sequenced input: central memory CD4+ T cells from blood. CDR3 DNA: TGCAGCGTTGTTATCGACGCGGGAGCTAACTATGGCTACACCTTC. Amino acid sequence: CSVVIDAGANYGYTF.